This is a list of T cell receptor beta chains from one sample in a study of control samples from healthy donors and cancer patients. Libraries were prepared by immunoSEQ multiplex PCR; TCRdb keeps only in-frame clonotypes and omits some of them. The data show 250,000 to 300,000 clones, over 75% seen once. Sequencing was done on a sample of PBMCs. The receptors here all came from a woman aged 55-70 years with lung cancer. Each CDR3 is given with its conserved first and last residue. The order of the fields is D gene, V gene, J gene, clone size, CDR3 DNA, CDR3 protein. The D gene is left open where the match is weak. A row's size may be missing; if present it is once, few, many or a size class.

d_call: -
v_call: TRBV6-5
j_call: TRBJ1-5
clone_size: -
cdr3_nt: TGTGCCAGCAGGTCGACAGGCCCCTTGGGGCCCCAGCATTTT
cdr3_aa: CASRSTGPLGPQHF

d_call: -
v_call: TRBV18
j_call: TRBJ1-1
clone_size: once
cdr3_nt: TGTGCCAGCTCACGGAAGACAAACACTGAAGCTTTCTTT
cdr3_aa: CASSRKTNTEAFF

d_call: TRBD2
v_call: TRBV3-1/TRBV3-2
j_call: TRBJ2-5
clone_size: -
cdr3_nt: TGTGCCAGCAGCCAGCAATCTCACAGGCAACTAGCGGGGGGATACCAAGAGACCCAGTACTTC
cdr3_aa: CASSQQSHRQLAGGYQETQYF

d_call: TRBD1
v_call: TRBV11-2
j_call: TRBJ1-2
clone_size: -
cdr3_nt: TGTGCCAGCAGCTTTCGACAGGGGGAAGATGGCTACACCTTC
cdr3_aa: CASSFRQGEDGYTF

d_call: TRBD2
v_call: TRBV27
j_call: TRBJ2-1
clone_size: -
cdr3_nt: TGTGCCAGCAGTTTATCCCCAAACCTTCTAGCGGCCGCCTACAATGAGCAGTTCTTC
cdr3_aa: CASSLSPNLLAAAYNEQFF

d_call: TRBD2
v_call: TRBV28
j_call: TRBJ2-5
clone_size: -
cdr3_nt: TGTGCCAGCAGTTCCTCCGCGGGAGGAGGAGAGACCCAGTACTTC
cdr3_aa: CASSSSAGGGETQYF

d_call: -
v_call: TRBV11-3
j_call: TRBJ2-1
clone_size: -
cdr3_nt: TGTGCCAGCAGCTCCTTACAGGGCTCCAATGAGCAGTTCTTC
cdr3_aa: CASSSLQGSNEQFF

d_call: -
v_call: TRBV5-1
j_call: TRBJ2-2
clone_size: -
cdr3_nt: TGCGCCAGCAGCTTAGGGGGGGCCCAAACCGGGGAGCTGTTTTTT
cdr3_aa: CASSLGGAQTGELFF

d_call: TRBD1
v_call: TRBV10-3
j_call: TRBJ1-2
clone_size: -
cdr3_nt: TGTGCCATCAGTGCCTTGGACAGGGGGATCTATGGCTACACCTTC
cdr3_aa: CAISALDRGIYGYTF

d_call: -
v_call: TRBV6-1
j_call: TRBJ1-2
clone_size: -
cdr3_nt: TGTGCCAGCAGTGAAGAACTGACCCCCTACTATGGCTACACCTTC
cdr3_aa: CASSEELTPYYGYTF

d_call: -
v_call: TRBV6-5
j_call: TRBJ1-5
clone_size: -
cdr3_nt: TGTGCCAGCAAATGGGGGGCTAATCAGCCCCAGCATTTT
cdr3_aa: CASKWGANQPQHF

d_call: TRBD2
v_call: TRBV5-1
j_call: TRBJ2-1
clone_size: -
cdr3_nt: TGCGCCAGCAGCTTGGACGGACTAGCGGGAGGGCTCGCAAATGAGCAGTTCTTC
cdr3_aa: CASSLDGLAGGLANEQFF

d_call: -
v_call: TRBV6-1
j_call: TRBJ2-3
clone_size: -
cdr3_nt: TGTGCCAGCAGATCCGGGTCCACAGATACGCAGTATTTT
cdr3_aa: CASRSGSTDTQYF

d_call: -
v_call: TRBV7-9
j_call: TRBJ2-3
clone_size: -
cdr3_nt: TGTGCCAGCAGCTTATTTAGGCTAACCACAGATACGCAGTATTTT
cdr3_aa: CASSLFRLTTDTQYF

d_call: -
v_call: TRBV12-3/TRBV12-4
j_call: TRBJ1-1
clone_size: -
cdr3_nt: TGTGCCAGCAGTTCCTGGCCAGACACTGAAGCTTTCTTT
cdr3_aa: CASSSWPDTEAFF

d_call: -
v_call: TRBV2
j_call: TRBJ1-1
clone_size: few
cdr3_nt: TGTGCCAGCAGTGAGTTAACCCGGGGCACTGAAGCTTTCTTT
cdr3_aa: CASSELTRGTEAFF

d_call: -
v_call: TRBV5-1
j_call: TRBJ2-7
clone_size: -
cdr3_nt: TGCGCCAGCAGCGATCAGGGGAGGTACGAGCAGTACTTC
cdr3_aa: CASSDQGRYEQYF

d_call: -
v_call: TRBV12-5
j_call: TRBJ2-1
clone_size: -
cdr3_nt: TGTGCTAGTGGTTTGGCCCCGGACAGCAGAACGAATGAGCAGTTCTTC
cdr3_aa: CASGLAPDSRTNEQFF